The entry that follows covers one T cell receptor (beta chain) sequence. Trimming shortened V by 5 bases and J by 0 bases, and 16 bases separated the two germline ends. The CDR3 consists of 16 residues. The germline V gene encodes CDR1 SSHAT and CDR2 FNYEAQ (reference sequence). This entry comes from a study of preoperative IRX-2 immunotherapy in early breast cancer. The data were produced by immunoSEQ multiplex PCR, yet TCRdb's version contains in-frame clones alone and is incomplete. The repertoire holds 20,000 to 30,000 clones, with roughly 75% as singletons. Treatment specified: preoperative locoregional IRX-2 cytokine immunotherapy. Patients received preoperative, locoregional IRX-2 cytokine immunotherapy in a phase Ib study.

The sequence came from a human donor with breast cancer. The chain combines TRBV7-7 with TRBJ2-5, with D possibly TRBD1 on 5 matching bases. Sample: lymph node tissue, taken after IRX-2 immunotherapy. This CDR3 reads CASSTQGWKYQETQYF. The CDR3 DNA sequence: TGTGCCAGCAGCACTCAGGGTTGGAAGTACCAAGAGACCCAGTACTTC. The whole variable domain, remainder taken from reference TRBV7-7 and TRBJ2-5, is GAGVSQSPRYKVTKRGQDVTLRCDPISSHATLYWYQQALGQGPEFLTYFNYEAQPDKSGLPSDRFSAERPEGSISTLTIQRTEQRDSAMYRCASSTQGWKYQETQYFGPGTRLLVL.